These 29 T cell receptor beta chains came from one sample sequenced in a study of T cell changes during pregnancy in multiple sclerosis. TCRdb keeps only in-frame clones here, not all; method: immunoSEQ multiplex PCR. The sample gives approximately 53,000 clones, around 91% of which show up once; just over 5% is in the top ten. Source: peripheral blood, taken after pregnancy. The receptors here all came from a female donor in good health, enrolled as a control in a pregnancy study.

The chain joins TRBV9 to TRBJ2-5; the D gene is possibly TRBD1 (5 bases). The germline gives CDR1 SGDLS, CDR2 YYNGEE. The germline V and J ends were trimmed by 4 bases and 9 bases, with 22 bases remaining between them. The CDR3 length is 15 residues. CDR3 residues: CASSLGARPSEAQYF. CDR3 DNA: TGTGCCAGCAGCCTTGGGGCCAGACCTTCTGAGGCCCAGTACTTC.

This chain links TRBV6-4 with TRBJ2-1; a weak D match, TRBD1 (5 bases). Germline lookup yields CDR1 MRHNA and CDR2 SNTAGT. The ends were cut back, 0 bases at V and 3 bases at J, with 6 bases in the middle. The CDR3 extends over 14 amino acids. The DNA of the CDR3 is TGTGCCAGCAGTGACTCAGGGGACTACAATGAGCAGTTCTTC. Amino acids: CASSDSGDYNEQFF.

This clone was found once. The genes are TRBV27 and TRBJ1-1, with TRBD1 matching over 7 bases. Germline assignment: CDR1 MNHEY and CDR2 SMNVEV (reference sequence). The CDR3 runs to 14 residues. J was trimmed by 0 bases and V by 3 bases; bases with no gene match: 1. CDR3 sequence (DNA): TGTGCCAGCAGTTTTGACAGGGTGAACACTGAAGCTTTCTTT. Translation gives CASSFDRVNTEAFF.

The CDR3 coding sequence is TGTGCCTGGAGCTCTAGTAATTCACCCCTCCACTTT. Protein: CAWSSSNSPLHF. This chain connects TRBV30 to TRBJ1-6, with D hard to call. Germline loops: CDR1 GTSNPN, CDR2 SVGIG (reference sequence). V gave up 3 bases and J gave up 6 bases, with 6 bases separating them. This CDR3 is 12 amino acids long.

The V and J genes are TRBV19 and TRBJ2-3; 13 bases line up with TRBD2. Germline-derived CDR1 and CDR2 are LNHDA and SQIVND (reference sequence). This CDR3 is 15 amino acids long. Unmatched junction bases numbered 4, after V lost 5 bases and J lost 5 bases. CDR3 loop: CASSWTSGRGDTQYF. The DNA for the CDR3 is TGTGCCAGTAGTTGGACTAGCGGGAGAGGAGATACGCAGTATTTT.

This chain joins TRBV6-4 and TRBJ1-6; D possibly corresponds to TRBD1 (6 bases). Germline lookup yields CDR1 MRHNA and CDR2 SNTAGT. The CDR3 is made up of 16 amino acids. The V end was cut by 2 bases, the J end by 6 bases, with 14 bases between. The CDR3: CASSDPQDRLNSPLHF. The CDR3 coding sequence is TGTGCCAGCAGTGACCCTCAGGACAGACTTAATTCACCCCTCCACTTT.

The chain is built from TRBV4-2 and TRBJ2-7; tentatively, D is TRBD1 (5 bases). With 0 bases removed from V and 4 bases from J, the gap between germline ends came to 19 bases. The CDR3 spans 17 residues. Germline loops: CDR1 LGHNA, CDR2 YNFKEQ. This chain's CDR3 is CASSQEDKASNFYEQYF. CDR3 bases: TGTGCCAGCAGCCAAGAGGACAAGGCGAGTAACTTTTACGAGCAGTACTTC.

The rearrangement joins TRBV2 to TRBJ1-4; 7 positions match TRBD1. Germline CDR1 SNHLY, CDR2 FYNNEI. Trimming took 7 bases from V and 8 from J; bases not matched to a gene: 10. The CDR3 is 14 residues long. CDR3 nucleotides: TGTGCCAGCAAGGTGACTGACAGGGCGGAAAAACTGTTTTTT. It encodes CASKVTDRAEKLFF.

The rearrangement links TRBV6-4 to TRBJ2-2, with 8 bases identical to TRBD1. This CDR3 is 16 amino acids long. Germline V gives CDR1 MRHNA, CDR2 SNTAGT. Trimming took 3 bases from V and 2 from J; bases not matched to a gene: 5. CDR3 in amino acids: CASSEPPGGNTGELFF. The CDR3 DNA follows: TGTGCCAGCAGTGAACCCCCAGGGGGCAACACCGGGGAGCTGTTTTTT.

The rearrangement uses TRBV20-1 and TRBJ2-1; D remains ambiguous. The V and J ends lost 4 bases and 1 base respectively, with 2 bases between them. Germline V gene sequence: CDR1 DFQATT, CDR2 SNEGSKA (reference sequence). This CDR3 has 11 residues. The CDR3 sequence: CSATSYNEQFF. Written as DNA, the CDR3 is TGCAGTGCTACATCCTACAATGAGCAGTTCTTC.

The V and J genes are TRBV2 and TRBJ2-1; D is perhaps TRBD1 (6 bases). Germline CDR1 reads SNHLY; CDR2 reads FYNNEI. There are 13 residues in the CDR3. V dropped 7 bases and J dropped 10 bases, with 17 bases sitting between them. CDR3 sequence (DNA): TGTGCCAGCATTCTCCAAGATAGGGGGGAGCAGTTCTTC. Amino acid sequence: CASILQDRGEQFF.

A note on this clone: Different DNA sequences within this sample yield the same CDR3. V is TRBV9 and J is TRBJ2-7; 8 positions agree with TRBD2. Unmatched junction bases numbered 1, after V lost 0 bases and J lost 2 bases. Germline V lookup: CDR1 SGDLS, CDR2 YYNGEE. This CDR3 contains 14 residues. The CDR3 DNA reads TGTGCCAGCAGCGTAGCGGGGGGGACCTACGAGCAGTACTTC. It is translated as CASSVAGGTYEQYF. Supplemented by reference TRBV9 and TRBJ2-7, the full variable domain reads DSGVTQTPKHLITATGQRVTLRCSPRSGDLSVYWYQQSLDQGLQFLIQYYNGEERAKGNILERFSAQQFPDLHSELNLSSLELGDSALYFCASSVAGGTYEQYFGPGTRLTVT.

This clone has a single count. J is TRBJ2-3 and V is TRBV11-2; TRBD2 matches at 8 bases. The germline V gene has CDR1 SGHAT and CDR2 FQNNGV. This CDR3 is built from 16 residues. The ends lost 8 bases at V and 5 bases at J; junction bases unmatched: 15. The CDR3 reads CASVGPGGPSRDTQYF. The DNA for the CDR3 is TGTGCCAGCGTGGGTCCGGGAGGGCCGTCGAGAGATACGCAGTATTTT.

In DNA form, the CDR3 reads TGTGCCAGCAGCTTACCGGGACTAGCGGGGGGTGGGGATACGCAGTATTTT. Protein: CASSLPGLAGGGDTQYF. The chain has TRBV7-3 and TRBJ2-3, with TRBD2 matching 15 bases. The CDR3 runs 17 residues. Germline loops: CDR1 SGHTA, CDR2 FQGTGA. V gave up 2 bases and J gave up 6 bases; unmatched junction bases: 6. Full variable domain (missing parts from reference TRBV7-3 and TRBJ2-3): GAGVSQTPSNKVTEKGKYVELRCDPISGHTALYWYRQSLGQGPEFLIYFQGTGAADDSGLPNDRFFAVRPEGSVSTLKIQRTERGDSAVYLCASSLPGLAGGGDTQYFGPGTRLTVL.

The V and J genes are TRBV7-3 and TRBJ1-1; D possibly corresponds to TRBD1 (5 bases). CDR3 length equals 14 residues. Germline CDR1 reads SGHTA; CDR2 reads FQGTGA. V lost 3 bases and J lost 1, with 9 bases in between. The CDR3 DNA is TGTGCCAGCAGCTTGCAGGGTACGAACACTGAAGCTTTCTTT. Translated: CASSLQGTNTEAFF. Looking up the rest from reference TRBV7-3 and TRBJ1-1 gives the full variable domain: GAGVSQTPSNKVTEKGKYVELRCDPISGHTALYWYRQSLGQGPEFLIYFQGTGAADDSGLPNDRFFAVRPEGSVSTLKIQRTERGDSAVYLCASSLQGTNTEAFFGQGTRLTVV.

This sequence joins TRBV11-2 and TRBJ2-3; 9 bases fit TRBD2. Trimming cost V 1 base and J 2 bases; bases outside gene matches: 7. In germline, CDR1 is SGHAT, CDR2 FQNNGV. CDR3 length: 17 residues. DNA of the CDR3: TGTGCCAGCAGCTTAGCCCCGGCTAGCGGGGTCACAGATACGCAGTATTTT. Protein product: CASSLAPASGVTDTQYF.

This chain joins TRBV27 and TRBJ2-3; TRBD1 matches 10 bases. Germline loops: CDR1 MNHEY, CDR2 SMNVEV (reference sequence). With 7 bases clipped from V and 1 base from J, the junction kept 2 bases outside the gene matches. This CDR3 is built from 14 residues. CDR3 coding DNA: TGTGCCAGCACGACAGGGGGCGGCACAGATACGCAGTATTTT. This sequence encodes CASTTGGGTDTQYF.

The V call is TRBV9, the J call TRBJ2-5, with 11 bases that match TRBD2. CDR1 and CDR2 from the germline V gene are SGDLS and YYNGEE. This CDR3 comprises 13 residues. Unmatched junction bases numbered 0, after V lost 1 base and J lost 7 bases. The DNA for the CDR3 is TGTGCCAGCAGCGTAACTAGCGGGGGGACCCAGTACTTC. The encoded protein is CASSVTSGGTQYF.

This clone is a singleton in its sample. The V and J genes are TRBV19 and TRBJ2-7; 9 bases are shared with TRBD2. This CDR3 spans 16 amino acids. Germline CDR1 is LNHDA and CDR2 is SQIVND (reference sequence). V was clipped by 4 bases and J by 0 bases; unmatched bases: 7. CDR3 DNA sequence: TGTGCCAGTAGTACTACTAGCGGGTCGAGCTCCTACGAGCAGTACTTC. Protein: CASSTTSGSSSYEQYF. The whole variable domain, filled in from reference TRBV19 and TRBJ2-7, reads DGGITQSPKYLFRKEGQNVTLSCEQNLNHDAMYWYRQDPGQGLRLIYYSQIVNDFQKGDIAEGYSVSREKKESFPLTVTSAQKNPTAFYLCASSTTSGSSSYEQYFGPGTRLTVT.

The CDR3 spells CATRTPQRETQYF. The CDR3 DNA is TGTGCCACCCGGACACCCCAGAGAGAGACCCAGTACTTC. The rearrangement links TRBV19 to TRBJ2-5; possible D gene TRBD1, 5 bases. CDR3 length equals 13 residues. Germline assignment: CDR1 LNHDA and CDR2 SQIVND (reference sequence). Trimming removed 10 bases at V and 4 bases at J, with 16 bases between.

The chain carries TRBV29-1 and TRBJ1-4; 8 bases align to TRBD1. V shed 5 bases and J 4 bases; nucleotides not matched to a gene: 3. This CDR3 region has 13 residues. From germline, CDR1 is SQVTM and CDR2 ANQGSEA. CDR3 DNA: TGCAGCGTTTCCGGACAGGGTAATGAAAAACTGTTTTTT. Translating it yields CSVSGQGNEKLFF.

V gene TRBV6-1 combines with J gene TRBJ2-3, with D uncertain. Germline CDR1 reads MNHNS; CDR2 reads SASEGT. Trimming cost V 7 bases and J 0 bases, with 8 bases left between them. The CDR3 extends over 13 amino acids. In DNA, the CDR3 is TGTGCCAGCAAGACTTCTAGCACAGATACGCAGTATTTT. Translating it yields CASKTSSTDTQYF.

J is TRBJ2-1 and V is TRBV7-2; 10 bases are a match to TRBD2. With 3 bases clipped from V and 6 bases from J, the junction kept 5 bases outside the gene matches. Germline loops: CDR1 SGHTA, CDR2 FQGNSA. The CDR3 runs to 15 residues. CDR3 nucleotides: TGTGCCAGCAGCTTCGGGACTAGCGACTTCAATGAGCAGTTCTTC. As protein: CASSFGTSDFNEQFF.

This chain connects TRBV11-2 to TRBJ2-7, with D maybe TRBD1 (6 bases). This CDR3 has 15 amino acids. The V end was cut by 1 base, the J end by 3 bases, with 13 bases between. Per germline, CDR1 SGHAT and CDR2 FQNNGV. The CDR3 coding sequence is TGTGCCAGCAGCTTAGCCGCGCTAGGGGGCTACGAGCAGTACTTC. It translates to CASSLAALGGYEQYF.

The V gene is TRBV5-6, the J gene TRBJ2-7, with 10 bases aligning to TRBD1. V was pared by 2 bases and J by 4 bases, with 6 bases of the junction left unmatched. There are 15 residues in the CDR3. Germline V gene data show CDR1 as SGHDT and CDR2 as YYEEEE. The CDR3 DNA reads TGTGCCAGCAGCTTTGACGGGACAGGGGTATACGAGCAGTACTTC. Translating it yields CASSFDGTGVYEQYF.

The chain carries TRBV10-3 and TRBJ2-7; 9 bases line up with TRBD2. CDR1 ENHRY and CDR2 SYGVKD come from the germline V gene. The CDR3 sequence is 14 residues long. V shed 7 bases and J 5 bases; nucleotides not matched to a gene: 9. The CDR3 spells CAITDSGSSHEQYF. For the CDR3, the DNA is TGTGCCATCACTGATAGCGGGAGCTCTCACGAGCAGTACTTC.

The chain carries TRBV7-9 and TRBJ1-2, with TRBD1 identical over 9 bases. The germline V gene encodes CDR1 SEHNR and CDR2 FQNEAQ (reference sequence). The CDR3 is made up of 14 amino acids. With 8 bases clipped from V and 2 bases from J, the junction kept 6 bases outside the gene matches. The CDR3 region has the DNA TGTGCCAGCCGCATGACAGGGGGAAACTATGGCTACACCTTC. Protein sequence: CASRMTGGNYGYTF.

The chain links TRBV28 to TRBJ1-4, with D possibly being TRBD1 (6 bases). The CDR3 sequence is 14 residues long. V was cut by 6 bases and J by 6 bases, with 14 bases left in between. Germline values: CDR1 MDHEN, CDR2 SYDVKM. The CDR3 nucleotides are TGTGCCAGCAGACAGGGAAATTTGGATGAAAAACTGTTTTTT. It codes for CASRQGNLDEKLFF.

Details on this clone: Its ends do not fully match the called genes, so a read error is possible. Here the CDR3 reads CASSEWQRVATSF. The CDR3 DNA is TGTGCCAGCAGTGAGTGGCAGAGGGTAGCGACGTCGTTT. The chain recombines TRBV2 with TRBJ1-4, with D uncertain. This CDR3 has 13 residues. The germline V gene has CDR1 SNHLY and CDR2 FYNNEI.